The entry that follows covers one TCR beta chain sequence. Its specificity is not known. At one of its ends the junction is not consistent with the germline gene, which may arise from a read error. The CDR3 runs 15 residues. Germline-derived CDR1 and CDR2 are SEHNR and FQNEAQ (reference sequence). The sample belongs to a study of tumor and adjacent non-tumor tissue in lung cancer. No cell sorting was done before RNA was extracted from the tissue. Whole-study results and caveats: TCR diversity was significantly greater in tumor than normal lung tissue.

Three rounds of nested PCR, following a modified ARM-PCR protocol, produced the TCRbeta library. TCRdb reanalysed the multiplex PCR reads using MiXCR and keeps one entry per CDR3 protein. The sample yields 75,000 to 80,000 distinct CDR3 sequences, roughly 80% seen once. V and J are TRBV7-9 and TRBJ2-3; TRBD2 is a possible D gene (6 bases). This TCR derives from a woman in her 50s with non-small cell lung cancer. Sequencing was done on a sample of lung tumor tissue. The CDR3 DNA reads as TGTGTCAGCAGCCCCTTTGCGGGGATCACAGATACGCAGTATTTT. Its translation is CVSSPFAGITDTQYF.